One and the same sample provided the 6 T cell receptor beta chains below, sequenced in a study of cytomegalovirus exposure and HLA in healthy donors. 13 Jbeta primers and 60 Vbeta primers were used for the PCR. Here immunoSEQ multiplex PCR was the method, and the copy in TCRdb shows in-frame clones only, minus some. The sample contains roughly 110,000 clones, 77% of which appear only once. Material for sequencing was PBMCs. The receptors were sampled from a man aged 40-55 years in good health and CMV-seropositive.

The CDR3 here is CASSLNREFGNTIYF. The DNA for the CDR3 is TGTGCCAGCAGCCTAAACAGGGAGTTCGGAAACACCATATATTTT. The J gene is TRBJ1-3, the V gene TRBV28; tentatively, D is TRBD1 (6 bases). This CDR3 comprises 15 residues. Trimming took off 6 bases at V and 4 bases at J, with 16 bases between the two ends. CDR1 and CDR2 (germline): MDHEN, SYDVKM.

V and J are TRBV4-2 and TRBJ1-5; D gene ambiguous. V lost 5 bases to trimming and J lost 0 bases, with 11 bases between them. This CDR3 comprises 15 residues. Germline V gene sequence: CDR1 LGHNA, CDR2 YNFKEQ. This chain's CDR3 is CASSTTSYSNQPQHF. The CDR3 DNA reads TGTGCCAGCAGCACAACCTCTTATAGCAATCAGCCCCAGCATTTT.

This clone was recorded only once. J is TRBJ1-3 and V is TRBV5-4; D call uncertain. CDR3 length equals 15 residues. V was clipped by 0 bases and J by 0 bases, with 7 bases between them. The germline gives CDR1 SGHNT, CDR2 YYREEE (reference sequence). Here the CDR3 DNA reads TGTGCCAGCAGCTTGGGCGGAAGCTCTGGAAACACCATATATTTT. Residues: CASSLGGSSGNTIYF.

CDR3 DNA: TGTGCCAGCAGCTCCCAGGACAGGATCTATGGCTACACCTTC. As protein: CASSSQDRIYGYTF. J is TRBJ1-2 and V is TRBV7-8, with 7 bases identical to TRBD1. There are 14 residues in the CDR3. V shed 4 bases and J 4 bases; nucleotides not matched to a gene: 6. In germline, CDR1 is SGHVS, CDR2 FQNEAQ.

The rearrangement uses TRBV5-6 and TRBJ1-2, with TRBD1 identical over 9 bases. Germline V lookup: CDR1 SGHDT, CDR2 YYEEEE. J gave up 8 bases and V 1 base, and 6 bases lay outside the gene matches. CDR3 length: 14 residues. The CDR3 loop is CASSLHRGLLGYTF. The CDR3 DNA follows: TGTGCCAGCAGCTTGCACAGGGGGCTTTTAGGCTACACCTTC.

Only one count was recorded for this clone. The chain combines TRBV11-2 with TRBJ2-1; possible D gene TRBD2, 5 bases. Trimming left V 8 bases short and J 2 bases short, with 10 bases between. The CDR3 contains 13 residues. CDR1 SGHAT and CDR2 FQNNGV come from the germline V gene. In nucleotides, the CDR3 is TGTGCCAGCTCCAGCGGAACCTACAATGAGCAGTTCTTC. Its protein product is CASSSGTYNEQFF. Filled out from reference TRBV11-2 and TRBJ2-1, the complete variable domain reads EAGVAQSPRYKIIEKRQSVAFWCNPISGHATLYWYQQILGQGPKLLIQFQNNGVVDDSQLPKDRFSAERLKGVDSTLKIQPAKLEDSAVYLCASSSGTYNEQFFGPGTRLTVL.